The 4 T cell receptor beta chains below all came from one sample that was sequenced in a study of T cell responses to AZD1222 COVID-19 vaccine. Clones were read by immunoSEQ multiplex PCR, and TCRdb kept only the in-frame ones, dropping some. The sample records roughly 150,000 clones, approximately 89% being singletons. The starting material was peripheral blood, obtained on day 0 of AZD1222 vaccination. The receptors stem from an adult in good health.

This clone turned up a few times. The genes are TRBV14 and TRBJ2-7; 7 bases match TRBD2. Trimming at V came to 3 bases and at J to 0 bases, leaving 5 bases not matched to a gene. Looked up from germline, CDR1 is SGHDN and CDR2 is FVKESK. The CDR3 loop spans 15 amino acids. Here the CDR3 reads CASSHRREISYEQYF. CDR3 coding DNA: TGTGCCAGCAGCCACAGGCGGGAGATCTCCTACGAGCAGTACTTC.

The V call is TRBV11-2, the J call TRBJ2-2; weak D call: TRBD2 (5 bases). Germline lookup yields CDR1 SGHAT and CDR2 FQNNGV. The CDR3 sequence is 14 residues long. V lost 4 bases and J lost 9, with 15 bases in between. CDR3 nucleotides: TGTGCCAGCAGCTCTCTAGCTCGAAGCTGGGAGCTGTTTTTT. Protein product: CASSSLARSWELFF.

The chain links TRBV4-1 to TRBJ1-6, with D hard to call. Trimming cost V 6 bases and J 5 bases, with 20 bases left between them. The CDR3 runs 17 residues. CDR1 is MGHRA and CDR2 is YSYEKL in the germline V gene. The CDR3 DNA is TGCGCCAGCAGACGAGGGTATGAGACCAGGAATAATTCACCCCTCCACTTT. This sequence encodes CASRRGYETRNNSPLHF.

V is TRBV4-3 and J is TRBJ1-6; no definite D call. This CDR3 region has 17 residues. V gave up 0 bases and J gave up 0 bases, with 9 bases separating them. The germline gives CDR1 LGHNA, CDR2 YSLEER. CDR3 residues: CASSQEASSSYNSPLHF. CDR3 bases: TGCGCCAGCAGCCAAGAAGCAAGTAGCTCCTATAATTCACCCCTCCACTTT.